The subject of this entry is one T cell receptor beta chain. The antigen is undetermined. Three pairs of donors had their unstimulated naive, memory, effector memory and TEMRA subsets sequenced. Libraries were prepared by immunoSEQ multiplex PCR; TCRdb keeps only in-frame clonotypes and omits some of them. Here the sample spans more than 45,000 clones, 95% to 97% being singletons. The data belong to a study of siplizumab effects on memory and regulatory T cells. Study-wide findings and caveats: Siplizumab conditions gave an average of approximately 70% Treg-derived mappable alloreactive CD4+ clones, versus about 25% for controls.

There are 17 residues in the CDR3. V gene TRBV21-1 combines with J gene TRBJ2-7; TRBD2 is the table's D call, not checked against the DNA. TRBV21-1 is a listed pseudogene. The sample taken for sequencing was naive CD4+ T cells sorted from blood. The receptor's source is a human donor in good health. Here the CDR3 reads CASSKWKGVGITYEQYF. The CDR3 coding sequence is TGTGCCAGCAGCAAATGGAAGGGAGTGGGGATCACCTACGAGCAGTACTTC.